The clone carrying this T cell receptor beta chain appeared many times. Its specificity is unknown. Treatment of any kind had been given to no patient before thyroid surgery. These data come from a study of metastatic and nonmetastatic thyroid tumors. Original methodology: The distant-metastasis classifier for papillary thyroid cancer was built from CDR3 differences across clinicopathological groups. TCRdb re-called the PCR reads with MiXCR. These V and J calls rely on TCRdb rather than the paper's analysis. The sample carries around 40,000 clones, roughly 12% recorded once. This CDR3 is 16 amino acids long. Germline-derived CDR1 and CDR2 are DFQATT and SNEGSKA (reference sequence). V lost 2 bases to trimming and J lost 7 bases; unmatched junction nucleotides: 15. Regarding the study as a whole: Within blood and tumor, benign nodules reportedly had significantly lower TCR beta diversity than malignant thyroid tumors did.

The chain combines TRBV20-1 with TRBJ2-5; 8 bases are shared with TRBD2. The receptor was derived from a female donor with papillary thyroid cancer or a benign thyroid nodule (not recorded which). Some clones in this sample may be carry-over from other donors' samples. Sequencing input: blood. CDR3 bases: TGCAGTGCTAGATATTCGAGCGGGAGCGGACTGCCGACCCAGTACTTC. This sequence encodes CSARYSSGSGLPTQYF.